Below, 27 T cell receptor beta chains from the same sample are listed, as sequenced in a study of blood T cell repertoires in COVID-19. The table came from immunoSEQ multiplex PCR; TCRdb's copy has only in-frame clones and leaves some out. There are over 130,000 clones in the sample; about 80% occur only once, and 2.5% to 3% lies in the top ten. Input material: PBMCs or T cells enriched from blood (not recorded which). These receptors all come from a woman in her 50s who had recovered from COVID-19.

The V and J genes are TRBV6-5 and TRBJ1-6; a possible D gene is TRBD1 (5 bases). The CDR3 extends over 14 amino acids. Germline loops: CDR1 MNHEY, CDR2 SVGAGI. The V gene lost 10 bases and the J gene lost 3 bases, with 13 bases spanning the gap. The CDR3 bases are TGTGCCACCACACTGGGGGGCTATAATTCACCCCTCCACTTT. Translation gives CATTLGGYNSPLHF.

This chain uses TRBV3-1 (or the pseudogene TRBV3-2) with TRBJ2-7, with 10 bases aligning to TRBD1. The junction had 12 bases not matched to a gene; V was cut back by 4 bases and J by 6 bases. Germline V gives CDR1 LGHDT, CDR2 YNNKEL (reference sequence). The CDR3 is 16 residues long. The CDR3 DNA sequence: TGTGCCAGCAGCCGGCTGGACAGGGGGTCAGGGGGCGAGCAGTACTTC. Its translation: CASSRLDRGSGGEQYF.

V usage is TRBV12-5 and J usage is TRBJ1-1; no clear D. The CDR3 is made up of 13 amino acids. In germline, CDR1 is LGHNT, CDR2 FRNRAP. The germline V and J ends were trimmed by 1 base and 4 bases, with 7 bases remaining between them. CDR3: CASGLEAGTEAFF. The CDR3 nucleotides are TGTGCTAGTGGTTTGGAAGCAGGCACTGAAGCTTTCTTT.

This rearrangement joins TRBV27 to TRBJ1-2; TRBD1 matches at 7 bases. The trim removed 5 bases at V and 2 bases at J, leaving 8 bases unmatched. The length of the CDR3 is 15 residues. CDR1 and CDR2 from the germline V gene are MNHEY and SMNVEV (reference sequence). The CDR3 protein is CASSPYPTGNYGYTF. In DNA form, the CDR3 reads TGTGCCAGCAGTCCCTACCCGACAGGGAACTATGGCTACACCTTC.

This sequence joins TRBV4-2 and TRBJ2-5, with TRBD2 matching 11 bases. CDR1 LGHNA and CDR2 YNFKEQ come from the germline V gene. Losses at the gene ends were 3 bases for V and 5 bases for J; bases not matched to a gene: 11. The CDR3 covers 17 residues. The CDR3 DNA is TGTGCCAGCAGCCATCTGATCATAGCGGGGGGGCCTGAGACCCAGTACTTC. This codes for CASSHLIIAGGPETQYF.

This chain joins TRBV9 and TRBJ1-3; 8 bases are shared with TRBD1. The V segment lost 4 bases and the J segment 4 bases; nucleotides outside the gene matches: 4. The germline V gene has CDR1 SGDLS and CDR2 YYNGEE. The CDR3 is made up of 14 amino acids. The chain's CDR3 is CASSPWDRGNTIYF. CDR3 coding DNA: TGTGCCAGCAGCCCATGGGACAGGGGAAACACCATATATTTT. Complete variable domain (other parts from reference TRBV9 and TRBJ1-3): DSGVTQTPKHLITATGQRVTLRCSPRSGDLSVYWYQQSLDQGLQFLIQYYNGEERAKGNILERFSAQQFPDLHSELNLSSLELGDSALYFCASSPWDRGNTIYFGEGSWLTVV.

This chain connects TRBV6-5 to TRBJ2-1, with 8 bases lining up with TRBD2. This CDR3 contains 15 residues. The J segment lost 4 bases and the V segment lost 6 bases, leaving 8 bases of the junction unmatched. The germline V gene has CDR1 MNHEY and CDR2 SVGAGI. CDR3 sequence (DNA): TGTGCCAGCAGCCCCGGCAGCGGGGGATACAATGAGCAGTTCTTC. Protein sequence: CASSPGSGGYNEQFF.

The J gene is TRBJ2-7, the V gene TRBV5-1, with D possibly being TRBD1 (7 bases). This CDR3 comprises 16 residues. Trimming left V 4 bases short and J 2 bases short, with 19 bases between. The V gene's germline CDR1 is SGHRS and CDR2 YFSETQ. CDR3 protein: CASSQGVSSAAYEQYF. The CDR3 DNA sequence: TGCGCCAGCAGCCAGGGGGTGTCTAGCGCAGCCTACGAGCAGTACTTC.

This clone was counted a few times. The V call is TRBV11-2, the J call TRBJ2-1; 14 nucleotides align to TRBD2. This CDR3 has 18 amino acids. V lost 5 bases, J lost 9 bases, and 15 bases stayed unmatched. CDR1 is SGHAT and CDR2 is FQNNGV in the germline V gene. The CDR3 DNA follows: TGTGCCAGCAGCGCGTTACGTGGGACTAGCGGGAGAGTATCTGAGCAGTTCTTC. Its protein is CASSALRGTSGRVSEQFF.

The chain recombines TRBV5-6 with TRBJ1-1; no definite D call. CDR3 length: 14 amino acids. V lost 0 bases and J lost 3, with 9 bases in between. CDR1 is SGHDT and CDR2 is YYEEEE in the germline V gene. CDR3 sequence: CASSLARTDTEAFF. As DNA, the CDR3 is TGTGCCAGCAGCTTGGCCAGAACCGACACTGAAGCTTTCTTT.

Of note for this clone: Other DNA sequences in the sample encode the same CDR3. Here the CDR3 DNA reads TGCGCCAGCAGTTACAGGGGAACTAATGAAAAACTGTTTTTT. Its protein product is CASSYRGTNEKLFF. The gene calls are TRBV5-1 and TRBJ1-4; TRBD1 matches 7 bases. Germline V CDR1 and CDR2: SGHRS, YFSETQ. The J segment lost 1 base and the V segment lost 5 bases, leaving 2 bases of the junction unmatched. The CDR3 spans 14 residues.

Of note for this clone: The sample has other DNA sequences that encode this CDR3 too. J is TRBJ2-1 and V is TRBV7-9; no firm D call. Trimming removed 1 base at V and 0 bases at J, with 10 bases between. From germline, CDR1 is SEHNR and CDR2 FQNEAQ (reference sequence). The CDR3 is made up of 16 amino acids. As DNA, the CDR3 is TGTGCCAGCAGCTTAGTAGGCGGAAGCTCCTACAATGAGCAGTTCTTC. Amino acid sequence: CASSLVGGSSYNEQFF.

The chain recombines TRBV5-6 with TRBJ1-1; D not certain. This CDR3 has 13 residues. V lost 2 bases, J lost 3 bases, and 8 bases lay in between. CDR1 SGHDT and CDR2 YYEEEE come from the germline V gene. This CDR3 is CASSLRGYTEAFF. CDR3 coding DNA: TGTGCCAGCAGCTTAAGAGGGTACACTGAAGCTTTCTTT.

The chain links TRBV24-1 to TRBJ2-3; D not resolved. Germline V gene sequence: CDR1 KGHDR, CDR2 SFDVKD. V dropped 3 bases and J dropped 5 bases, with 5 bases sitting between them. This CDR3 is 12 amino acids long. CDR3 loop: CATSDQKDTQYF. The CDR3 bases are TGTGCCACCAGTGATCAAAAAGATACGCAGTATTTT.

The gene calls are TRBV7-8 and TRBJ1-5, with 10 bases matching TRBD1. CDR1 SGHVS and CDR2 FQNEAQ come from the germline V gene. The V gene end was trimmed by 5 bases and the J gene end by 5 bases; junction bases not matched to a gene: 6. The CDR3 consists of 15 residues. CDR3: CASSRRDRGYQPQHF. In nucleotides, the CDR3 is TGTGCCAGCAGCCGTCGGGACAGGGGATATCAGCCCCAGCATTTT.

The chain is built from TRBV28 and TRBJ2-7; no definite D call. In germline, CDR1 is MDHEN, CDR2 SYDVKM. V was cut by 2 bases and J by 6 bases, with 8 bases left in between. CDR3 size: 12 residues. The CDR3 region is CASSLTYGEQYF. The CDR3 coding sequence is TGTGCCAGCAGTTTAACGTACGGCGAGCAGTACTTC.

The chain has TRBV6-4 and TRBJ2-2; TRBD1 might be the D (5 bases). Trimming pared 6 bases from V and 1 base from J, leaving 12 bases between. Germline V CDR1 and CDR2: MRHNA, SNTAGT. CDR3 size: 15 residues. CDR3 residues: CASRGPGLNTGELFF. The CDR3, as DNA: TGTGCCAGCAGGGGGCCAGGGTTGAACACCGGGGAGCTGTTTTTT.

The chain links TRBV25-1 to TRBJ2-7; 11 positions match TRBD2. V lost 5 bases, J lost 3 bases, and 3 bases stayed unmatched. The CDR3 loop spans 14 amino acids. Germline V CDR1 and CDR2: MGHDK, SYGVNS. This chain's CDR3 is CASSITSGSYEQYF. In nucleotides, the CDR3 is TGTGCCAGCAGTATAACTAGCGGGAGCTACGAGCAGTACTTC.

The chain joins TRBV28 to TRBJ1-2, with TRBD1 matching over 7 bases. Trimming at V came to 2 bases and at J to 4 bases, leaving 7 bases not matched to a gene. The CDR3 covers 15 residues. Germline V gene lookup returns CDR1 MDHEN and CDR2 SYDVKM. The CDR3 reads CASSLGDSQVYGYTF. In DNA form, the CDR3 reads TGTGCCAGCAGTTTAGGGGACAGTCAGGTCTATGGCTACACCTTC.

V usage is TRBV6-1 and J usage is TRBJ2-1; 7 positions match TRBD1. CDR3 length: 14 amino acids. Trimming at V came to 3 bases and at J to 2 bases, leaving 1 base not matched to a gene. Germline-derived CDR1 and CDR2 are MNHNS and SASEGT. The CDR3 region has the DNA TGTGCCAGCAGTGAGCAGGGGGCCTACAATGAGCAGTTCTTC. Translation gives CASSEQGAYNEQFF.

The chain joins TRBV5-1 to TRBJ2-2; 7 bases map to TRBD1. The CDR3 is 15 amino acids. CDR1 and CDR2 from the germline V gene are SGHRS and YFSETQ. Losses at the gene ends were 4 bases for V and 3 bases for J; bases not matched to a gene: 6. The CDR3 bases are TGCGCCAGCAGCCTAGGGGGCGTTTACACCGGGGAGCTGTTTTTT. This translates into CASSLGGVYTGELFF.

This sequence joins TRBV9 and TRBJ2-2; maybe TRBD1 (5 bases). Germline V gene lookup returns CDR1 SGDLS and CDR2 YYNGEE. CDR3 size: 15 residues. V lost 2 bases and J lost 4, with 12 bases in between. The CDR3 here is CASSVSRASTGELFF. Here the CDR3 DNA reads TGTGCCAGCAGCGTGTCCAGGGCGAGCACCGGGGAGCTGTTTTTT.

J is TRBJ2-1 and V is TRBV2; 7 nucleotides match TRBD1. Germline V lookup: CDR1 SNHLY, CDR2 FYNNEI. The CDR3 covers 14 residues. With 6 bases clipped from V and 1 base from J, the junction kept 3 bases outside the gene matches. The CDR3 DNA follows: TGTGCCAGCAGAACAGGGGTTTCCTACAATGAGCAGTTCTTC. Amino acid sequence: CASRTGVSYNEQFF.

This chain links TRBV12-3 or TRBV12-4 with TRBJ2-2, with D perhaps matching TRBD1 (6 bases). The CDR3 has 13 amino acids. Deletions cut 5 bases from V and 6 bases from J, with 10 bases between. The CDR3 region has the DNA TGTGCCAGCAGTGGGGGCTCTCCCGGGGAGCTGTTTTTT. The encoded protein is CASSGGSPGELFF.

The V gene is TRBV5-6, the J gene TRBJ2-7, with D possibly TRBD2 on 7 matching bases. The germline V gene has CDR1 SGHDT and CDR2 YYEEEE. Trimming took off 1 base at V and 3 bases at J, with 14 bases between the two ends. The CDR3 is 15 residues long. The DNA of the CDR3 is TGTGCCAGCAGCTTGTCCCCAGGGGAGGGCTACGAGCAGTACTTC. This sequence encodes CASSLSPGEGYEQYF.

The V and J genes are TRBV19 and TRBJ1-1; D not certain. In germline, CDR1 is LNHDA, CDR2 SQIVND (reference sequence). The ends were cut back, 3 bases at V and 4 bases at J, with 12 bases in the middle. There are 14 residues in the CDR3. CDR3 protein: CASSMEARFTEAFF. In DNA, the CDR3 is TGTGCCAGTAGTATGGAGGCTCGGTTCACTGAAGCTTTCTTT.

This clone was found a few times. V usage is TRBV24-1 and J usage is TRBJ1-1; D unresolved. Germline V gene sequence: CDR1 KGHDR, CDR2 SFDVKD. This CDR3 has 13 amino acids. V was shortened by 10 bases and J by 3 bases, with 14 bases between the two germline ends. In DNA, the CDR3 is TGTGCCACGAAGGGAGGTCGCGACACTGAAGCTTTCTTT. Translation: CATKGGRDTEAFF.